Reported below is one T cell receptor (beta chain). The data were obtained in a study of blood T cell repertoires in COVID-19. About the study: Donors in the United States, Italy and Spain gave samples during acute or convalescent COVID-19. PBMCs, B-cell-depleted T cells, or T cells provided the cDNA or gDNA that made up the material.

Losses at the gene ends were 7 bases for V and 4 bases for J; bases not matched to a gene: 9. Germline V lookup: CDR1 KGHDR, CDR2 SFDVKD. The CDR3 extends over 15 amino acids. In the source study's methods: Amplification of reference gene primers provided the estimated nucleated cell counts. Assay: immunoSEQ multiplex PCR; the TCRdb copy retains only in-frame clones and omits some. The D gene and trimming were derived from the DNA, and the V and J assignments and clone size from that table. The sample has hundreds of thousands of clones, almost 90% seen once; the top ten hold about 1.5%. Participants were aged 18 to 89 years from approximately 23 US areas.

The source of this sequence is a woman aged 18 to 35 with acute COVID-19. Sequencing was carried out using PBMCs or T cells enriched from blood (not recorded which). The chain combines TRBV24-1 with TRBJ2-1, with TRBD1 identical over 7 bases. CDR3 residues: CATSTAGTVYNEQFF. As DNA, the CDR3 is TGTGCCACCAGCACCGCCGGGACAGTATACAATGAGCAGTTCTTC.